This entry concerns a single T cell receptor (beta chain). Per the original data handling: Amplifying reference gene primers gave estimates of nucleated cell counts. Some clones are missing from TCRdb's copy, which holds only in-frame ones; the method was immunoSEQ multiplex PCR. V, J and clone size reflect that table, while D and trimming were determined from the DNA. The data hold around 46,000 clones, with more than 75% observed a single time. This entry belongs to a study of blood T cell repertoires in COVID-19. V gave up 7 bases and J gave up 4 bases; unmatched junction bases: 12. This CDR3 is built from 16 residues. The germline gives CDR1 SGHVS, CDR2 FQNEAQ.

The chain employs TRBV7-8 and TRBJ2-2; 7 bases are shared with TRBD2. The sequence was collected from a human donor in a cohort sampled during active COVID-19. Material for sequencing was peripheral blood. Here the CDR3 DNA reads TGTGCCAGCAAGCTTGGGTACGGCGGGAGCACCGGGGAGCTGTTTTTT. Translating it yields CASKLGYGGSTGELFF.